Each of the 27 T cell receptor beta chains below was sequenced from the same sample in a study of cytomegalovirus exposure and HLA in healthy donors. The PCR made use of 60 Vbeta and 13 Jbeta primers. Sequencing was performed with immunoSEQ multiplex PCR; in TCRdb, only in-frame clones are kept and a portion is missing. The sample has 100,000 to 150,000 clones, 79% seen once. Sequenced: PBMCs. All receptors come from a young man in good health and CMV-seronegative.

This chain connects TRBV7-3 to TRBJ1-1; TRBD1 is a possible D gene (5 bases). There are 13 residues in the CDR3. Trimming stripped 5 bases from V and 5 bases from J, with 12 bases between. Germline loops: CDR1 SGHTA, CDR2 FQGTGA. The CDR3 bases are TGTGCCAGCAGCCGGACACTGGCAACTGAAGCTTTCTTT. Protein product: CASSRTLATEAFF.

The genes are TRBV4-3 and TRBJ2-7; 11 positions agree with TRBD1. The CDR3 spans 14 residues. Per germline, CDR1 LGHNA and CDR2 YSLEER. V gave up 5 bases and J gave up 5 bases; unmatched junction bases: 5. The chain's CDR3 is CASSSRTGGDEQYF. For the CDR3, the DNA is TGCGCCAGCAGCTCTCGGACAGGGGGCGACGAGCAGTACTTC.

The chain uses TRBV4-1 and TRBJ2-3; the match to TRBD1 covers 9 bases. This CDR3 contains 16 residues. Germline V gene sequence: CDR1 MGHRA, CDR2 YSYEKL. After removal of 2 bases from V and 9 bases from J, the junction contained 12 bases not matched to a gene. This CDR3 reads CASSQPGQGKRGTQYF. The CDR3 region has the DNA TGCGCCAGCAGCCAACCGGGACAGGGTAAAAGGGGCACGCAGTATTTT.

The chain employs TRBV7-6 and TRBJ1-2; TRBD1 matches 9 bases. V lost 4 bases, J lost 3 bases, and 9 bases stayed unmatched. The germline CDR1 and CDR2 sequences are SGHVS and FNYEAQ. The CDR3 is 16 amino acids. The CDR3: CASSSVYRGRDYGYTF. The DNA for the CDR3 is TGTGCCAGCAGCTCCGTATACAGGGGGCGCGACTATGGCTACACCTTC.

The chain links TRBV5-8 to TRBJ2-7; 7 bases map to TRBD1. Germline lookup yields CDR1 SGHTS and CDR2 YDEGEE. The CDR3 extends over 12 amino acids. V dropped 1 base and J dropped 7; count of bases not matched to a gene: 2. The CDR3 sequence is CASSLQQGEQYF. The CDR3 coding sequence is TGTGCCAGCAGCTTGCAACAGGGGGAGCAGTACTTC.

This clone was counted between two and nine times. The genes are TRBV18 and TRBJ1-5, with D hard to call. The germline V gene has CDR1 KGHSH and CDR2 LQKENI. Deletions cut 4 bases from V and 3 bases from J, with 10 bases between. This CDR3 comprises 14 residues. The DNA for the CDR3 is TGTGCCAGCTCACGGCCCGGGTTCAATCAGCCCCAGCATTTT. It translates to CASSRPGFNQPQHF.

The chain recombines TRBV2 with TRBJ1-6; tentatively, D is TRBD1 (6 bases). Looked up from germline, CDR1 is SNHLY and CDR2 is FYNNEI. Trimming removed 6 bases from V and 8 bases from J, with 11 bases in between. The CDR3 totals 13 residues. The CDR3 is CASRDNRDSPLHF. In DNA, the CDR3 is TGTGCCAGCAGGGACAACAGGGATTCACCCCTCCACTTT.

V is TRBV28 and J is TRBJ1-2; D is undetermined. Germline CDR1 and CDR2: MDHEN and SYDVKM. This CDR3 has 13 residues. V was cut by 4 bases and J by 0 bases, with 6 bases left in between. The CDR3 reads CASSSWPNYGYTF. The DNA for the CDR3 is TGTGCCAGCAGTTCCTGGCCTAACTATGGCTACACCTTC.

This rearrangement joins TRBV7-9 to TRBJ2-7; TRBD2 might be the D (6 bases). V lost 0 bases and J lost 2, with 8 bases in between. The V gene's germline CDR1 is SEHNR and CDR2 FQNEAQ (reference sequence). CDR3 length: 14 residues. For the CDR3, the DNA is TGTGCCAGCAGCTTAGCGGGGGGACCCTACGAGCAGTACGTC. Translating it yields CASSLAGGPYEQYV.

The chain uses TRBV4-2 and TRBJ2-1; TRBD2 agrees at 12 bases. V shed 0 bases, J shed 6 bases, and the junction held 9 bases outside the gene matches. CDR1 and CDR2 (germline): LGHNA, YNFKEQ. This CDR3 spans 18 amino acids. Here the CDR3 reads CASSQDSTSGRYVNEQFF. The CDR3 nucleotides read TGTGCCAGCAGCCAAGATTCGACTAGCGGGAGATACGTCAATGAGCAGTTCTTC.

This clone was counted a few times. The gene calls are TRBV7-2 and TRBJ2-7, with D possibly TRBD1 on 6 matching bases. Germline loops: CDR1 SGHTA, CDR2 FQGNSA. The V end lost 1 base, the J end lost 2 bases, and 18 bases lay between the germline ends. This CDR3 has 17 residues. The CDR3, as DNA: TGTGCCAGCAGCTTAGTTCAGGGGACCGACCGTCCCTACGAGCAGTACTTC. Residues: CASSLVQGTDRPYEQYF. The complete variable domain, with remaining parts taken from reference TRBV7-2 and TRBJ2-7, reads GAGVSQSPSNKVTEKGKDVELRCDPISGHTALYWYRQSLGQGLEFLIYFQGNSAPDKSGLPSDRFSAERTGGSVSTLTIQRTQQEDSAVYLCASSLVQGTDRPYEQYFGPGTRLTVT.

The V and J genes are TRBV4-3 and TRBJ2-3, with D possibly being TRBD1 (5 bases). This CDR3 spans 14 amino acids. CDR1 is LGHNA and CDR2 is YSLEER in the germline V gene. V was pared by 1 base and J by 2 bases, with 7 bases between. CDR3 loop: CASSQGRDTDTQYF. CDR3 bases: TGCGCCAGCAGCCAAGGCAGGGACACAGATACGCAGTATTTT.

V usage is TRBV10-1 and J usage is TRBJ1-6, with a weak D call TRBD1 (6 bases). V lost 6 bases and J 4 bases, leaving 16 bases between the germline ends. The CDR3 has 16 amino acids. Germline V gene lookup returns CDR1 WNHNN and CDR2 SYGVQD (reference sequence). The CDR3 coding sequence is TGCGCCAGCAGCTACCAGGACAGACCATATAATTCACCCCTCCACTTT. This gives the protein CASSYQDRPYNSPLHF.

This clone was recorded only once. The V call is TRBV18, the J call TRBJ2-1; perhaps TRBD2 as D (5 bases). The CDR3 totals 18 residues. The V end was cut by 4 bases, the J end by 4 bases, with 23 bases between. Germline loops: CDR1 KGHSH, CDR2 LQKENI. CDR3 amino acids: CASSQREFVSLSYNEQFF. The CDR3 DNA reads TGTGCCAGCTCACAAAGGGAGTTCGTCTCACTTTCTTACAATGAGCAGTTCTTC. The whole variable domain, remainder taken from reference TRBV18 and TRBJ2-1, is NAGVMQNPRHLVRRRGQEARLRCSPMKGHSHVYWYRQLPEEGLKFMVYLQKENIIDESGMPKERFSAEFPKEGPSILRIQQVVRGDSAAYFCASSQREFVSLSYNEQFFGPGTRLTVL.

The J gene is TRBJ2-3, the V gene TRBV7-3, with D possibly TRBD1 on 6 matching bases. This CDR3 has 14 amino acids. Trimming removed 5 bases from V and 0 bases from J, with 9 bases in between. In germline, CDR1 is SGHTA, CDR2 FQGTGA. The CDR3 DNA sequence: TGTGCCAGCAGCCCAGGGACAAGCACAGATACGCAGTATTTT. It specifies CASSPGTSTDTQYF.

The rearrangement links TRBV9 to TRBJ2-3; D unresolved. The CDR3 covers 15 residues. V lost 3 bases to trimming and J lost 3 bases, with 14 bases between them. Germline V gives CDR1 SGDLS, CDR2 YYNGEE. As DNA, the CDR3 is TGTGCCAGCAGCGGAGAAGCTTGGTCGACAGATACGCAGTATTTT. This gives the protein CASSGEAWSTDTQYF. Looking up the rest from reference TRBV9 and TRBJ2-3 gives the full variable domain: DSGVTQTPKHLITATGQRVTLRCSPRSGDLSVYWYQQSLDQGLQFLIQYYNGEERAKGNILERFSAQQFPDLHSELNLSSLELGDSALYFCASSGEAWSTDTQYFGPGTRLTVL.

The CDR3 sequence is CASSQTGSSYNSPLHF. CDR3 coding DNA: TGTGCCAGCTCACAGACAGGGAGCTCCTATAATTCACCCCTCCACTTT. The chain uses TRBV18 and TRBJ1-6, with 7 bases matching TRBD1. Germline-derived CDR1 and CDR2 are KGHSH and LQKENI. V was clipped by 4 bases and J by 0 bases; unmatched bases: 3. The CDR3 covers 16 residues.

The rearrangement joins TRBV5-1 to TRBJ2-1, with 12 nucleotides matching TRBD2. Trimming took 2 bases from V and 7 from J; bases not matched to a gene: 10. The CDR3 runs 17 residues. Germline loops: CDR1 SGHRS, CDR2 YFSETQ. The CDR3, as DNA: TGCGCCAGCAGCTTACAAGGGGGGACTAGCGGGCGGAATGAGCAGTTCTTC. This sequence encodes CASSLQGGTSGRNEQFF. The variable domain in full, with the rest retrieved from reference TRBV5-1 and TRBJ2-1, is KAGVTQTPRYLIKTRGQQVTLSCSPISGHRSVSWYQQTPGQGLQFLFEYFSETQRNKGNFPGRFSGRQFSNSRSEMNVSTLELGDSALYLCASSLQGGTSGRNEQFFGPGTRLTVL.

The chain recombines TRBV10-1 with TRBJ1-1, with 7 bases fitting TRBD1. J lost 2 bases, V lost 8 bases, and 8 bases had no gene match. Germline V CDR1 and CDR2: WNHNN, SYGVQD (reference sequence). There are 14 residues in the CDR3. The CDR3 DNA follows: TGCGCCAGCGCAGGACAGGTTGGAAACACTGAAGCTTTCTTT. This translates into CASAGQVGNTEAFF.

The rearrangement joins TRBV11-2 to TRBJ1-4; D call uncertain. Trimming stripped 3 bases from V and 8 bases from J, with 16 bases between. This CDR3 is 15 amino acids long. Germline V gene data show CDR1 as SGHAT and CDR2 as FQNNGV. CDR3 DNA sequence: TGTGCCAGCAGCTTTACCCACAGCAAAAACGAAAAACTGTTTTTT. It specifies CASSFTHSKNEKLFF.

The V call is TRBV11-2, the J call TRBJ1-5; D is uncertain. Deletions cut 2 bases from V and 5 bases from J, with 7 bases between. Germline values: CDR1 SGHAT, CDR2 FQNNGV. The CDR3 totals 13 residues. The CDR3 DNA is TGTGCCAGCAGCTTATTTTCGGATCAGCCCCAGCATTTT. It codes for CASSLFSDQPQHF. Drawing the rest from reference TRBV11-2 and TRBJ1-5, the complete variable domain is EAGVAQSPRYKIIEKRQSVAFWCNPISGHATLYWYQQILGQGPKLLIQFQNNGVVDDSQLPKDRFSAERLKGVDSTLKIQPAKLEDSAVYLCASSLFSDQPQHFGDGTRLSIL.

The rearrangement uses TRBV5-1 and TRBJ2-3, with 11 bases matching TRBD2. Germline V gene sequence: CDR1 SGHRS, CDR2 YFSETQ. J was trimmed by 3 bases and V by 4 bases; bases with no gene match: 7. CDR3 length equals 16 residues. CDR3 nucleotides: TGCGCCAGCAGCCCCGCTTTAGCGGGAGGGACAGATACGCAGTATTTT. This encodes CASSPALAGGTDTQYF.

V and J are TRBV28 and TRBJ1-5; D is perhaps TRBD1 (5 bases). CDR3 length: 16 residues. CDR1 and CDR2 from the germline V gene are MDHEN and SYDVKM. Trimming shortened V by 4 bases and J by 2 bases, and 15 bases separated the two germline ends. This chain's CDR3 is CASSYRSWGGNQPQHF. The DNA of the CDR3 is TGTGCCAGCAGTTACAGGTCTTGGGGGGGCAATCAGCCCCAGCATTTT.

This chain uses TRBV5-1 with TRBJ2-2, with D possibly TRBD2 on 6 matching bases. Germline values: CDR1 SGHRS, CDR2 YFSETQ. V lost 4 bases and J 6 bases, leaving 13 bases between the germline ends. The CDR3 loop spans 14 amino acids. CDR3 residues: CASSQTSPAGELFF. The CDR3 nucleotides are TGCGCCAGCAGCCAAACTAGCCCCGCCGGGGAGCTGTTTTTT.

The genes are TRBV19 and TRBJ2-1, with TRBD2 matching over 12 bases. Germline V gene lookup returns CDR1 LNHDA and CDR2 SQIVND (reference sequence). Trimming removed 8 bases from V and 10 bases from J; junction bases left unmatched: 15. The CDR3 sequence is 16 residues long. The CDR3 region is CASGSPLAGGPREQFF. The DNA of the CDR3 is TGTGCCAGTGGTTCCCCACTAGCGGGAGGCCCACGGGAGCAGTTCTTC.

The chain carries TRBV4-3 and TRBJ2-3, with 13 bases matching TRBD2. The CDR3 extends over 15 amino acids. The trim removed 4 bases at V and 6 bases at J, leaving 4 bases unmatched. Germline V CDR1 and CDR2: LGHNA, YSLEER. CDR3 bases: TGCGCCAGCAGCCCTTGGACTAGCGGGAGTGATACGCAGTATTTT. It specifies CASSPWTSGSDTQYF.

This clone showed up just once. The chain combines TRBV19 with TRBJ1-4; D uncertain. Trimming left V 1 base short and J 1 base short, with 4 bases between. Germline assignment: CDR1 LNHDA and CDR2 SQIVND (reference sequence). The CDR3 is 14 amino acids. The CDR3 is CASSIAVTNEKLFF. The CDR3 DNA is TGTGCCAGTAGTATAGCAGTAACTAATGAAAAACTGTTTTTT.